One sample yielded the 13 T cell receptor beta chains listed below, sequenced in a study of cytomegalovirus exposure and HLA in healthy donors. Primers: 60 Vbeta forward and 13 Jbeta reverse. Using immunoSEQ multiplex PCR, the repertoire was profiled, and TCRdb retains in-frame clones only, with some absent. The sample has about 200,000 clones, 65% to 90% seen once. Sequenced input: PBMCs. The receptors originated from a woman aged 50 to 65 in good health and CMV-seronegative.

This clone has just one count. The chain joins TRBV29-1 to TRBJ1-2, with 7 positions matching TRBD1. CDR1 and CDR2 from the germline V gene are SQVTM and ANQGSEA. V gave up 4 bases and J gave up 4 bases; unmatched junction bases: 6. This CDR3 spans 13 amino acids. The CDR3 region has the DNA TGCAGCGTTGTTCGGGACAGCCCCTATGGCTACACCTTC. Translating gives CSVVRDSPYGYTF. Full variable domain (rest looked up from reference TRBV29-1 and TRBJ1-2): SAVISQKPSRDICQRGTSLTIQCQVDSQVTMMFWYRQQPGQSLTLIATANQGSEATYESGFVIDKFPISRPNLTFSTLTVSNMSPEDSSIYLCSVVRDSPYGYTFGSGTRLTVV.

The chain links TRBV9 to TRBJ2-1, with 9 bases lining up with TRBD2. Losses at the gene ends were 0 bases for V and 4 bases for J; bases not matched to a gene: 5. The CDR3 covers 16 residues. CDR1 and CDR2 (germline): SGDLS, YYNGEE. DNA of the CDR3: TGTGCCAGCAGCGTAGAAGGCGGGAGGGCGTACAATGAGCAGTTCTTC. This codes for CASSVEGGRAYNEQFF.

This sequence joins TRBV19 and TRBJ2-7; a possible D gene is TRBD2 (6 bases). Germline CDR1 and CDR2: LNHDA and SQIVND (reference sequence). CDR3 length equals 14 residues. Trimming left V 5 bases short and J 2 bases short, with 13 bases between. CDR3 nucleotide sequence: TGTGCCAGTAGTCTCGGCGGAGGGCCCTACGAGCAGTACTTC. It specifies CASSLGGGPYEQYF.

This chain connects TRBV7-9 to TRBJ1-2; D is possibly TRBD1 (6 bases). V shed 0 bases and J shed 4 bases, with 6 bases lying between them. CDR3 size: 13 residues. CDR1 and CDR2 from the germline V gene are SEHNR and FQNEAQ (reference sequence). CDR3 amino acids: CASSLADSYGYTF. Written as DNA, the CDR3 is TGTGCCAGCAGCTTAGCGGACAGCTATGGCTACACCTTC.

The V call is TRBV10-3, the J call TRBJ1-4; TRBD1 matches at 8 bases. The ends lost 5 bases at V and 5 bases at J; junction bases unmatched: 4. Germline lookup yields CDR1 ENHRY and CDR2 SYGVKD. The CDR3 has 14 amino acids. DNA for the CDR3: TGTGCCATCAGTCAGAGGACAGGGAATGAAAAACTGTTTTTT. Protein sequence: CAISQRTGNEKLFF.

The rearrangement links TRBV6-5 to TRBJ2-7, with 8 bases aligning to TRBD2. V dropped 6 bases and J dropped 3; count of bases not matched to a gene: 10. CDR1 is MNHEY and CDR2 is SVGAGI in the germline V gene. The CDR3 runs 15 residues. CDR3 sequence reads: CASSYGGLGDYEQYF. For the CDR3, the DNA is TGTGCCAGCAGCTACGGGGGACTAGGAGACTACGAGCAGTACTTC.

The V call is TRBV27, the J call TRBJ2-5, with 7 bases aligning to TRBD2. The J call is in doubt because the DNA end fits TRBJ2-7 better. The germline V gene encodes CDR1 MNHEY and CDR2 SMNVEV (reference sequence). This CDR3 is 13 amino acids long. For the CDR3, the DNA is TGTGCCAGCAGAAGAGGACTAGTGTACGAGCAGTACTTC. Amino acids: CASRRGLVYEQYF.

The chain carries TRBV7-9 and TRBJ2-7, with D possibly being TRBD1 (6 bases). There are 14 residues in the CDR3. Germline V gene sequence: CDR1 SEHNR, CDR2 FQNEAQ (reference sequence). The V end was cut by 5 bases, the J end by 4 bases, with 15 bases between. The CDR3 is CASSLQGRVYEQYF. The CDR3 DNA sequence: TGTGCCAGCAGCCTACAGGGACGTGTGTACGAGCAGTACTTC. The whole variable domain, remainder taken from reference TRBV7-9 and TRBJ2-7, is DTGVSQNPRHKITKRGQNVTFRCDPISEHNRLYWYRQTLGQGPEFLTYFQNEAQLEKSRLLSDRFSAERPKGSFSTLEIQRTEQGDSAMYLCASSLQGRVYEQYFGPGTRLTVT.

The rearrangement joins TRBV30 to TRBJ2-5; 7 positions agree with TRBD1. The J segment lost 2 bases and the V segment lost 5 bases, leaving 2 bases of the junction unmatched. This CDR3 has 12 amino acids. Germline lookup yields CDR1 GTSNPN and CDR2 SVGIG (reference sequence). CDR3 nucleotides: TGTGCCTGGGACAGGGCACAAGAGACCCAGTACTTC. Translating gives CAWDRAQETQYF.

V usage is TRBV20-1 and J usage is TRBJ2-3; possibly TRBD2 for D (6 bases). The V gene's germline CDR1 is DFQATT and CDR2 SNEGSKA (reference sequence). The CDR3 has 11 amino acids. Trimming took 7 bases from V and 7 from J, leaving 12 bases between them. This CDR3 is CSVRTTNTQYF. The CDR3 DNA follows: TGCAGTGTACGGACTACAAATACGCAGTATTTT.

The chain couples TRBV5-1 to TRBJ2-4; 11 bases fit TRBD2. Per the germline V gene, CDR1 is SGHRS and CDR2 is YFSETQ. The CDR3 is made up of 16 amino acids. The junction had 4 bases not matched to a gene; V was cut back by 4 bases and J by 1 base. The CDR3 DNA sequence: TGCGCCAGCAGCCCGACTAGCGGGGTTGCCAAAAACATTCAGTACTTC. Translating gives CASSPTSGVAKNIQYF.

The CDR3 loop is CASSYIGGEAFF. The CDR3 DNA is TGTGCCAGCAGTTACATAGGCGGTGAAGCTTTCTTT. The V call is TRBV6-5, the J call TRBJ1-1, with unresolved D. The CDR3 totals 12 residues. V lost 2 bases to trimming and J lost 7 bases, with 8 bases between them. Germline V gene data show CDR1 as MNHEY and CDR2 as SVGAGI.

This sequence joins TRBV7-2 and TRBJ2-7, with D tentatively TRBD1 (7 bases). The germline gives CDR1 SGHTA, CDR2 FQGNSA. V shed 1 base and J shed 2 bases, with 12 bases lying between them. This CDR3 is 15 amino acids long. The CDR3 coding sequence is TGTGCCAGCAGCTTAGAGGGCAGGGGGGCCTACGAGCAGTACTTC. It specifies CASSLEGRGAYEQYF.